This T cell receptor (beta chain) came from a study of blood T cell repertoires in COVID-19. Background on the study: Acute and convalescent COVID-19 specimens originated in the United States, Italy and Spain. T cells, B-cell-depleted T cells, or PBMCs supplied cDNA or gDNA.

Trimming took 2 bases from V and 17 from J; bases not matched to a gene: 16. The CDR3 is made up of 16 amino acids. Germline V gene sequence: CDR1 LNHNV, CDR2 YYDKDF (reference sequence). Here immunoSEQ multiplex PCR was the method, and the copy in TCRdb shows in-frame clones only, minus some. The sample includes 78,000 or so clones, over 75% of them seen just once. This clone was detected only a few times. The sequence was collected from a man at least 80 years old with acute or convalescent COVID-19. This sequence joins TRBV15 and TRBJ2-6, with 9 nucleotides matching TRBD1. The specimen sequenced was peripheral blood. In DNA form, the CDR3 reads TGTGCCACCAGCAGACCAACCCGGGACAGGGCGCATCTATTGACTTTC. Translating it yields CATSRPTRDRAHLLTF.